This T cell receptor beta chain was found in a study of blood T cell repertoires in COVID-19 (dated by TCRdb to the early 2020s). At the level of the whole study: Collaborator samples came from the United States, Italy and Spain and covered acute and convalescent phases of COVID-19. Samples were obtained from the ongoing ImmuneRACE study (first 160 participants) and from 950 to 1,500 subjects provided by 6 global collaborators. The dataset comprised deeply sampled blood TCRbeta repertoires from subjects exposed to, actively infected with, or recovered from COVID-19. The prospective study material was composed of cDNA or gDNA derived from T cells, B-cell-depleted T cells, or PBMCs. A de-identified subject ID, COVID-19 status, age in years and sex were almost always included in the sample metadata. Where available, HLA class I and class II types were taken from metadata supplied by the sample provider and were not determined by assay-based typing. A freely available public database, intended as a resource for researchers studying the immune response to SARS-CoV-2, is where the repertoires were released.

Each collaborating institution followed its own protocols to collect whole blood in K2EDTA tubes. For TCRbeta analysis, collaborator samples were shipped as frozen whole blood, as isolated PBMCs, or as DNA extracted from either sample type. Worth noting for this clone: Its binding antigen is unknown. The record has no base qualities; no much larger clone is one base away.

V is pared back by 0 bases and J by 0 bases, with 8 bases lying between the germline termini. CDR1 and CDR2, looked up from the germline V gene, are MNHEY and SVGAGI. There are 15 amino acids in the CDR3, from cysteine to phenylalanine inclusive. The kept DNA is CDR3 alone, 45 bases in frame from the first base. The full study reports these points: The quantity of clinical and demographic metadata differed by source and by participant and was supplied without curation.

TCRbeta CDR3 regions were amplified from genomic DNA by means of the immunoSEQ Assay, a bias-controlled multiplex PCR. Processing in the source paper ran as follows. Nucleated cell counts per sample were estimated from amplification of reference gene primers within the assay. To quantify the absolute abundance of each unique TCRbeta CDR3 rearrangement, sequence reads were collapsed and filtered. For each sample, productive Simpson clonality was calculated as the square root of Simpson's diversity index across productive rearrangements. TCRdb took this table from immuneACCESS and kept in-frame rearrangements with V and J called. Such tables lack part of the clones; where checked against another copy, unresolved V genes explain under half of the gap, and the rest is unexplained. V and J calls and clone size are those listed in that table; D and trimming were worked out from the DNA. This sample lists 200,000 to 250,000 clones; about 82% were detected once. Clones ranked in the top ten supply 9% to 15% of the sample.

Recombination joined TRBV6-5 with TRBJ1-2; the D gene cannot be resolved reliably. The sequence was collected from a man older than 75 with acute or convalescent COVID-19. Sequenced sample: peripheral blood. The DNA sequence follows: TGTGCCAGCAGTTACTCCGGACTTACTAACTATGGCTACACCTTC. It translates to CASSYSGLTNYGYTF.